Sequencing of this TCR beta chain was carried out in a study of CD8+CD57+ T cells in acquired aplastic anemia. Background on the study: Average DNA yield from sorted CD4+ and CD8+ cells was around 3.2 ug. Overall study results and limits: Patients shared some 30 CD8+ CDR3 sequences with controls.

This clonotype was counted ten times or more. What it binds is not known. Per germline, CDR1 LGHNA and CDR2 YSLEER. V was clipped by 0 bases and J by 3 bases, with 11 bases between them. This CDR3 spans 15 amino acids. In patients chosen for sequencing, flow cytometry had shown CD8+CD57+ cell expansion. The cohort consisted entirely of patients having severe acquired aplastic anemia. Blood sampling was performed on the patients, and none of them had received therapy by then. TCR beta VDJ and CDR3 profiling used genomic DNA as template. TCRdb re-called the reads with MiXCR, one entry per CDR3 protein. The sample includes 170,000 or so distinct CDR3 sequences, 40% to 50% of them seen just once.

The V gene is TRBV4-3, the J gene TRBJ1-1; D is ambiguous. This sequence was found in a human donor with aplastic anemia. Material for sequencing was sorted CD4+, CD8+, or CD8+CD57+ T cells (not recorded which) from PBMCs. The CDR3 reads CASSQDIRGDTEAFF. CDR3 bases: TGCGCCAGCAGCCAAGATATCCGGGGTGACACTGAAGCTTTCTTT.